The 21 T cell receptor beta chains in this list originate from one sample, sequenced in a study of cytomegalovirus exposure and HLA in healthy donors. This table comes from immunoSEQ multiplex PCR, and its TCRdb copy is limited to in-frame clones, with some not included. The sample holds fewer than 80,000 clones; approximately 96% are singletons and the top ten take around 5%. Sequenced: PBMCs. These TCRs come from a young woman in good health and CMV-seropositive.

The chain combines TRBV2 with TRBJ2-3; 13 bases are a match to TRBD2. The CDR3 loop spans 15 amino acids. Germline loops: CDR1 SNHLY, CDR2 FYNNEI. The J segment lost 3 bases and the V segment lost 7 bases, leaving 4 bases of the junction unmatched. The CDR3 bases are TGTGCCAGCAAGGGACTAGCGGGAATAACAGATACGCAGTATTTT. Amino acid sequence: CASKGLAGITDTQYF.

The chain combines TRBV5-1 with TRBJ2-7; TRBD1 might be the D (5 bases). V dropped 4 bases and J dropped 5 bases, with 10 bases sitting between them. CDR3 length equals 12 residues. Germline V gives CDR1 SGHRS, CDR2 YFSETQ. CDR3 sequence: CASSPQGDEQYF. The CDR3 nucleotides are TGCGCCAGCAGCCCGCAGGGTGACGAGCAGTACTTC.

The chain recombines TRBV6-1 with TRBJ1-5; TRBD1 matches at 7 bases. The CDR3 consists of 15 residues. With V trimmed by 2 bases and J by 7 bases, 8 bases remained unmatched. The germline V gene encodes CDR1 MNHNS and CDR2 SASEGT. This CDR3 reads CASSEILTGPQPQHF. The CDR3 DNA reads as TGTGCCAGCAGTGAAATCTTGACAGGGCCACAGCCCCAGCATTTT.

The rearrangement uses TRBV27 and TRBJ2-7; D might be TRBD2 (6 bases). Between the trimmed V and J ends, which lost 7 bases and 3 bases, there was a span of 13 bases. This CDR3 has 13 amino acids. Per germline, CDR1 MNHEY and CDR2 SMNVEV (reference sequence). The CDR3 nucleotides are TGTGCCAGCACCTTGGGGGGAGGCTACGAGCAGTACTTC. This gives the protein CASTLGGGYEQYF.

The gene calls are TRBV4-1 and TRBJ2-7, with 11 bases aligning to TRBD2. V shed 0 bases and J 0 bases; nucleotides not matched to a gene: 13. CDR1 MGHRA and CDR2 YSYEKL come from the germline V gene. The CDR3 is 20 amino acids. CDR3 DNA sequence: TGCGCCAGCAGCCAAGATGATTCGAAAACTACTAGCGGGAGCTCCTACGAGCAGTACTTC. Protein: CASSQDDSKTTSGSSYEQYF.

The chain has TRBV2 and TRBJ2-7; the match to TRBD2 covers 9 bases. V was clipped by 1 base and J by 3 bases; unmatched bases: 7. The length of the CDR3 is 16 residues. In germline, CDR1 is SNHLY, CDR2 FYNNEI. CDR3 sequence (DNA): TGTGCCAGCAGTGAAGGGTTGCTTAGCGGGAGCTACGAGCAGTACTTC. Protein: CASSEGLLSGSYEQYF.

The chain couples TRBV9 to TRBJ2-6; possible D gene TRBD1, 5 bases. From germline, CDR1 is SGDLS and CDR2 YYNGEE. This CDR3 is 17 amino acids long. V was cut by 4 bases and J by 0 bases, with 14 bases left in between. This chain's CDR3 is CASSYRIQASGANVLTF. CDR3 nucleotide sequence: TGTGCCAGCAGCTACCGGATACAGGCCTCTGGGGCCAACGTCCTGACTTTC.

The genes are TRBV6-4 and TRBJ2-2; tentatively, D is TRBD1 (6 bases). Germline CDR1 is MRHNA and CDR2 is SNTAGT. Between the trimmed V and J ends, which lost 4 bases and 4 bases, there was a span of 7 bases. This CDR3 has 13 residues. This chain's CDR3 is CASSGTATGELFF. The CDR3 region has the DNA TGTGCCAGCAGTGGGACAGCCACCGGGGAGCTGTTTTTT.

This sequence joins TRBV11-3 and TRBJ2-7; 8 bases are shared with TRBD1. Germline CDR1 and CDR2: SGHNT and YENEEA. V shed 4 bases, J shed 2 bases, and the junction held 4 bases outside the gene matches. The CDR3 totals 14 residues. This CDR3 reads CASSSWDRTYEQYF. CDR3 sequence (DNA): TGTGCCAGCAGCTCTTGGGACAGGACCTACGAGCAGTACTTC.

The count of this clone is one. The chain couples TRBV2 to TRBJ2-7; 8 bases match TRBD1. J was trimmed by 5 bases and V by 6 bases; bases with no gene match: 6. This CDR3 comprises 13 residues. Germline-derived CDR1 and CDR2 are SNHLY and FYNNEI. In DNA, the CDR3 is TGTGCCAGCAGGCAGGACAGGGCTCACGAGCAGTACTTC. Its protein product is CASRQDRAHEQYF.

The gene calls are TRBV11-2 and TRBJ2-3; 9 bases line up with TRBD2. Germline V gives CDR1 SGHAT, CDR2 FQNNGV. Trimming cost V 0 bases and J 5 bases; bases outside gene matches: 3. The CDR3 loop spans 15 amino acids. CDR3 sequence: CASSLDPSGKDTQYF. The CDR3 region has the DNA TGTGCCAGCAGCTTAGACCCTAGCGGGAAAGATACGCAGTATTTT.

In nucleotides, the CDR3 is TGCGCCAGCACGAGTATAATGAACACTGAAGCTTTCTTT. Translating it yields CASTSIMNTEAFF. The chain links TRBV5-1 to TRBJ1-1; D not certain. Trimming removed 6 bases from V and 0 bases from J, with 9 bases in between. The CDR3 spans 13 residues. Per the germline V gene, CDR1 is SGHRS and CDR2 is YFSETQ.

J is TRBJ1-1 and V is TRBV18, with 7 positions matching TRBD1. Germline trimming cut 3 bases from V and 4 bases from J; bases unmatched to any gene: 5. Per the germline V gene, CDR1 is KGHSH and CDR2 is LQKENI. The CDR3 has 14 residues. The CDR3 region is CASSPMTGSTEAFF. The CDR3 region has the DNA TGTGCCAGCTCACCTATGACAGGGAGCACTGAAGCTTTCTTT.

The rearrangement links TRBV19 to TRBJ1-1; a weak D match, TRBD1 (6 bases). V shed 5 bases and J shed 0 bases, with 16 bases lying between them. Germline V CDR1 and CDR2: LNHDA, SQIVND (reference sequence). This CDR3 is 16 amino acids long. CDR3 sequence: CASSSPGHPMNTEAFF. The DNA of the CDR3 is TGTGCCAGTAGTTCTCCGGGACACCCCATGAACACTGAAGCTTTCTTT.

The chain recombines TRBV28 with TRBJ2-7, with 8 bases lining up with TRBD2. In germline, CDR1 is MDHEN, CDR2 SYDVKM. Trimming at V came to 0 bases and at J to 4 bases, leaving 8 bases not matched to a gene. CDR3 length: 16 amino acids. CDR3 DNA: TGTGCCAGCAGTTTATGGGAAATAGCGGGATTGTACGAGCAGTACTTC. It encodes CASSLWEIAGLYEQYF.

The CDR3 sequence is CASSLTRTTSGSGTGELFF. DNA for the CDR3: TGTGCCAGCAGCTTAACGAGAACGACTAGCGGGAGTGGCACCGGGGAGCTGTTTTTT. The chain links TRBV7-3 to TRBJ2-2; 12 nucleotides agree with TRBD2. V lost 0 bases and J lost 4; bases outside the gene matches: 9. Germline V CDR1 and CDR2: SGHTA, FQGTGA. The length of the CDR3 is 19 residues.

The chain uses TRBV7-8 and TRBJ2-5; the match to TRBD2 covers 8 bases. The germline gives CDR1 SGHVS, CDR2 FQNEAQ. The CDR3 consists of 16 residues. Trimming removed 2 bases from V and 1 base from J; junction bases left unmatched: 6. The DNA for the CDR3 is TGTGCCAGCAGCTTAAGGCGGGAGGCCTCCCAAGAGACCCAGTACTTC. It is translated as CASSLRREASQETQYF. The complete variable domain, with remaining parts taken from reference TRBV7-8 and TRBJ2-5, reads GAGVSQSPRYKVAKRGQDVALRCDPISGHVSLFWYQQALGQGPEFLTYFQNEAQLDKSGLPSDRFFAERPEGSVSTLKIQRTQQEDSAVYLCASSLRREASQETQYFGPGTRLLVL.

The V call is TRBV27, the J call TRBJ1-2; no reliable D call. This CDR3 spans 13 amino acids. Trimming removed 5 bases at V and 2 bases at J, with 9 bases between. CDR1 MNHEY and CDR2 SMNVEV come from the germline V gene (reference sequence). The CDR3 DNA sequence: TGTGCCAGCAGTACCAGAGGAAACTATGGCTACACCTTC. The encoded protein is CASSTRGNYGYTF.

This chain uses TRBV28 with TRBJ2-1, with 7 bases lining up with TRBD1. The germline V gene encodes CDR1 MDHEN and CDR2 SYDVKM. V shed 6 bases and J 5 bases; nucleotides not matched to a gene: 22. The CDR3 consists of 19 residues. The CDR3 DNA sequence: TGTGCCAGCAGCCTGCCCGAAGGGGGCTTTACGATTTCGGACAATGAGCAGTTCTTC. It is translated as CASSLPEGGFTISDNEQFF. The variable domain in full, completed from reference TRBV28 and TRBJ2-1, reads DVKVTQSSRYLVKRTGEKVFLECVQDMDHENMFWYRQDPGLGLRLIYFSYDVKMKEKGDIPEGYSVSREKKERFSLILESASTNQTSMYLCASSLPEGGFTISDNEQFFGPGTRLTVL.

This rearrangement joins TRBV6-5 to TRBJ2-3; D call uncertain. The CDR3 is made up of 12 amino acids. Germline CDR1 reads MNHEY; CDR2 reads SVGAGI. V dropped 6 bases and J dropped 6 bases, with 10 bases sitting between them. CDR3 sequence reads: CASSHPADTQYF. The CDR3 region has the DNA TGTGCCAGCAGCCACCCCGCGGATACGCAGTATTTT.

This CDR3 is CSAGQVLVDGYTF. CDR3 coding DNA: TGCAGCGCCGGACAAGTTCTTGTGGATGGCTACACCTTC. The V and J genes are TRBV29-1 and TRBJ1-2; tentative D call: TRBD1 (5 bases). CDR3 length: 13 residues. V was cut by 7 bases and J by 6 bases, with 18 bases left in between. Germline CDR1 is SQVTM and CDR2 is ANQGSEA.